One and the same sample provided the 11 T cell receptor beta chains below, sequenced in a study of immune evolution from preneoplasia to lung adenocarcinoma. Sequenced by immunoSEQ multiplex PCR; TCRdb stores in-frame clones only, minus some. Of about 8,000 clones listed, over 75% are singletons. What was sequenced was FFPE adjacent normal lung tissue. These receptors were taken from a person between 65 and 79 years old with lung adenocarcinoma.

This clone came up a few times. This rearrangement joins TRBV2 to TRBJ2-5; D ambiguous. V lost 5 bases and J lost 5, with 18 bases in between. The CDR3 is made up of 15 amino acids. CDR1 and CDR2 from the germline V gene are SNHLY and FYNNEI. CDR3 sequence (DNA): TGTGCCAGCAGTAGTTTCCACCCCACTCAGGAGACCCAGTACTTC. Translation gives CASSSFHPTQETQYF.

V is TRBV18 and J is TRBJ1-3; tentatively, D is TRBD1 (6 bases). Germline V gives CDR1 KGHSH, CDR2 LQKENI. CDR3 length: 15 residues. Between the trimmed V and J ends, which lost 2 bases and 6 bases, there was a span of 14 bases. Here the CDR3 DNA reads TGTGCCAGCTCACCAACCCCGGACAGATTAAACACCATATATTTT. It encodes CASSPTPDRLNTIYF.

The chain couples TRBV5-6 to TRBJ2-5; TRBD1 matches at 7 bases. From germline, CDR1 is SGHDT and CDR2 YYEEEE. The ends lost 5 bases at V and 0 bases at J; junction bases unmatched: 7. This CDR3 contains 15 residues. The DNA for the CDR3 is TGTGCCAGCAGGGCAGGACAGGTAAACCAAGAGACCCAGTACTTC. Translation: CASRAGQVNQETQYF.

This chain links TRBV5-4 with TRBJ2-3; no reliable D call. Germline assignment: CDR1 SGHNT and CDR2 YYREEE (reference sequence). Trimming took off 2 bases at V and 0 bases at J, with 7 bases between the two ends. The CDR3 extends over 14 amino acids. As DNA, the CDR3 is TGTGCCAGCAGCTTTGTAGCCAGCACAGATACGCAGTATTTT. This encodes CASSFVASTDTQYF.

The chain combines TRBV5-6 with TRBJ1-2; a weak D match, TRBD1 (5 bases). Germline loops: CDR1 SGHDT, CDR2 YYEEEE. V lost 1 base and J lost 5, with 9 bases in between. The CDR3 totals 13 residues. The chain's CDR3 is CASSLQGRYGYTF. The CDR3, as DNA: TGTGCCAGCAGCTTGCAGGGACGATATGGCTACACCTTC.

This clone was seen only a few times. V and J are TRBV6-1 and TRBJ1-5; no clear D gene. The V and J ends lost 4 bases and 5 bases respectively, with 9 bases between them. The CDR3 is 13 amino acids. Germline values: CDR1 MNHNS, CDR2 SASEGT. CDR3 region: CASSGTRDQPQHF. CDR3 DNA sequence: TGTGCCAGCAGTGGAACGAGGGATCAGCCCCAGCATTTT.

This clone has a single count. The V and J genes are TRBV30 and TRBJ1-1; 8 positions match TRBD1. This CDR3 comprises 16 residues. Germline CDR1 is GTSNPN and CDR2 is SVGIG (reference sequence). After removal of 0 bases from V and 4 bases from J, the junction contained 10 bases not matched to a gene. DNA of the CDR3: TGTGCCTGGAGTGTAGGAGGGACAGGCGGTCGCACTGAAGCTTTCTTT. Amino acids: CAWSVGGTGGRTEAFF.

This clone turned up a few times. The CDR3 nucleotides are TGTGCCAGCAGTTTATCGCAGCTTAGCGATACGCAGTATTTT. It translates to CASSLSQLSDTQYF. The V gene is TRBV27, the J gene TRBJ2-3; D not certain. The CDR3 runs to 14 residues. V lost 0 bases to trimming and J lost 6 bases, with 10 bases between them. Germline V gene sequence: CDR1 MNHEY, CDR2 SMNVEV (reference sequence).

The CDR3 sequence: CASTSGTSDYEQYF. The CDR3 DNA reads TGTGCCAGCACTTCCGGGACTAGCGACTACGAGCAGTACTTC. The rearrangement links TRBV6-1 to TRBJ2-7; 10 nucleotides agree with TRBD2. This CDR3 has 14 amino acids. Germline V gene lookup returns CDR1 MNHNS and CDR2 SASEGT. J gave up 3 bases and V 7 bases, and 6 bases lay outside the gene matches.

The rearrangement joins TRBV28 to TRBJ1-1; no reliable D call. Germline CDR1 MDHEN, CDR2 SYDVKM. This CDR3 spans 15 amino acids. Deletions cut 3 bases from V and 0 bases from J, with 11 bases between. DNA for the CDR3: TGTGCCAGCAGTTTCCGGCAGTCTATGAACACTGAAGCTTTCTTT. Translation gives CASSFRQSMNTEAFF.

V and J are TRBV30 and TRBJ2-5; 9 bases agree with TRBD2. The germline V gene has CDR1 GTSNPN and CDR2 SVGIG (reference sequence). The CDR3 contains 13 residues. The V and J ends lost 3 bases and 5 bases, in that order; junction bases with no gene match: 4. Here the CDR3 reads CAWRVAGAETQYF. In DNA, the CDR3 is TGTGCCTGGAGGGTAGCGGGAGCGGAGACCCAGTACTTC.